In this sample, the clone carrying this T cell receptor beta chain turned up a few times. The antigen remains unidentified. Researchers built TCR beta libraries using quantitative 5'-RACE with molecular barcodes. TCRdb re-called the 5' RACE reads with MiXCR, one entry per CDR3 protein. The sample shows approximately 150,000 distinct CDR3 sequences, around 32% of them seen only once. This sample was taken from a study of CD8 T cells in ankylosing spondylitis. This CDR3 region has 16 residues. The ends lost 1 base at V and 4 bases at J; junction bases unmatched: 7. Germline V CDR1 and CDR2: SGHNT, YENEEA. Study findings and constraints: Relatively scarce in peripheral blood, disease-linked clones were CD8+. Matched ankylosing spondylitis synovial fluid reportedly contained a significantly enriched population of disease-linked clones.

This chain uses TRBV11-3 with TRBJ2-1, with 7 nucleotides matching TRBD1. Sequenced sample: synovial fluid, either unsorted or a sorted T cell fraction (not recorded which). The receptor comes from a male donor with ankylosing spondylitis. The CDR3 is CASSLGVGRGYNEQFF. CDR3 bases: TGTGCCAGCAGCTTAGGGGTGGGCAGGGGGTACAATGAGCAGTTCTTC.